This T cell receptor beta chain emerged from a study of OX40 agonist ivuxolimab in advanced cancers. Overall study results and limits: Clonal expansion was seen in CD4+ and CD8+ blood T cells by week 6 at 0.1 to 3.0 mg/kg.

Method: immunoSEQ multiplex PCR; TCRdb's copy keeps in-frame clones and lacks some. The data hold 60,000 to 75,000 clones, with more than 70% observed a single time. The CDR3 length is 13 residues. Germline-derived CDR1 and CDR2 are MNHEY and SMNVEV (reference sequence). With V trimmed by 4 bases and J by 8 bases, 6 bases remained unmatched. Notes on this clone: The antigen is not known.

The material was CD4+ or CD8+ T cells sorted from blood, obtained in a trial of the OX40 agonist ivuxolimab. The clonotype originates from an adult with an advanced solid tumor such as melanoma, head and neck, liver or kidney cancer. The chain combines TRBV27 with TRBJ1-2, with 8 bases fitting TRBD1. This chain's CDR3 is CASSSGQGGGYTF. CDR3 in DNA: TGTGCCAGCAGTTCAGGACAGGGCGGAGGCTACACCTTC.